This TCR beta chain was recorded in a study of cytomegalovirus exposure and HLA in healthy donors. Points from the study as a whole: TCR beta V- and J-gene trimming, according to a later analysis, was linked to a missense DCLRE1C variant. According to an earlier analysis, most TCR beta V segments yielded productive rearrangements about 87% or about 30% of the time. The investigators catalogued 150 to 200 TCR beta chains as cytomegalovirus-associated.

In the case of this clone: The antigen is undetermined.

Germline assignment: CDR1 GTSNPN and CDR2 SVGIG (reference sequence). Trimming removed 1 base from V and 7 bases from J, with 20 bases in between. The CDR3 covers 15 residues. The PCR had 60 Vbeta and 13 Jbeta primers. The repertoire was sequenced with immunoSEQ multiplex PCR; TCRdb's copy has only in-frame clones and lacks some. The sample lists about 76,000 clones; roughly 78% were seen once. The rearrangement uses TRBV30 and TRBJ2-7; possible D gene TRBD1, 5 bases. The TCR originated in a male donor in good health and CMV-seropositive. The sample comprised PBMCs. The CDR3 DNA sequence: TGTGCCTGGAGTGATCGTCAGGGCCATCTTATGGAGCAGTACTTC. Protein product: CAWSDRQGHLMEQYF.